The 25 T cell receptor beta chains below come from one sample, sequenced in a study of cytomegalovirus exposure and HLA in healthy donors. PCR primers comprised 60 Vbeta and 13 Jbeta primers. Clones were sequenced by immunoSEQ multiplex PCR, and TCRdb holds only the in-frame ones, with some missing. The data contain about 140,000 clones, roughly four fifths of them singletons. Sequencing input: PBMCs. The receptors originated from a woman aged 45-65 years in good health and CMV-seropositive.

Of note for this clone: The germline gene is not matched at one end of the junction; a read error may be the cause. The chain combines TRBV5-5 with TRBJ1-5; TRBD1 is a possible D gene (5 bases). This CDR3 region has 14 residues. In germline, CDR1 is SGHKS, CDR2 YYEKEE (reference sequence). CDR3 DNA: TGTGCCAGCAGTTTGGGACTCCAACGTCAGCCCCAGCATTTT. Translating gives CASSLGLQRQPQHF.

This clone showed up just a few times. The chain recombines TRBV5-1 with TRBJ1-3; 8 nucleotides align to TRBD1. This CDR3 is 17 amino acids long. V lost 0 bases, J lost 4 bases, and 9 bases stayed unmatched. Germline V gives CDR1 SGHRS, CDR2 YFSETQ. CDR3 sequence: CASSLVSQGATGNTIYF. The DNA of the CDR3 is TGCGCCAGCAGCTTGGTGAGTCAGGGGGCGACCGGAAACACCATATATTTT. The full variable domain, rest sourced from reference TRBV5-1 and TRBJ1-3, is KAGVTQTPRYLIKTRGQQVTLSCSPISGHRSVSWYQQTPGQGLQFLFEYFSETQRNKGNFPGRFSGRQFSNSRSEMNVSTLELGDSALYLCASSLVSQGATGNTIYFGEGSWLTVV.

This clone was recorded a few times. This sequence joins TRBV29-1 and TRBJ2-3, with TRBD2 matching 16 bases. CDR1 is SQVTM, CDR2 ANQGSEA, per germline. The trim removed 4 bases at V and 3 bases at J, leaving 16 bases unmatched. There are 20 residues in the CDR3. The DNA for the CDR3 is TGCAGCGTTGGCCGCCGACGGGGGACTAGCGGGGGGGCGGGGACAGATACGCAGTATTTT. Its protein product is CSVGRRRGTSGGAGTDTQYF.

J is TRBJ1-2 and V is TRBV6-5; the match to TRBD1 covers 8 bases. CDR1 and CDR2 from the germline V gene are MNHEY and SVGAGI. Trimming cost V 0 bases and J 4 bases; bases outside gene matches: 4. The CDR3 runs 15 residues. The DNA of the CDR3 is TGTGCCAGCAGTTACTCCCAGGGGGCTGGCTATGGCTACACCTTC. Protein product: CASSYSQGAGYGYTF.

About this clone itself: Since the CDR3 does not end with the conserved phenylalanine or tryptophan, this likely comes from a read error. The rearrangement links TRBV28 to TRBJ2-7, with D possibly matching TRBD1 (6 bases). This CDR3 is built from 14 residues. V was trimmed by 1 base and J by 1 base, leaving 8 bases between them. Germline V lookup: CDR1 MDHEN, CDR2 SYDVKM. The CDR3 reads CASSLLDRSYEQYL. The CDR3 coding sequence is TGTGCCAGCAGTTTATTGGACAGATCCTACGAGCAGTACCTC.

V and J are TRBV7-2 and TRBJ1-6; no firm D call. The CDR3 loop spans 13 amino acids. Trimming took off 5 bases at V and 13 bases at J, with 15 bases between the two ends. CDR1 and CDR2 (germline): SGHTA, FQGNSA. CDR3 sequence (DNA): TGTGCCAGCAGCCCCGTCGGGGTAGGGCCCCTCCACTTT. Protein product: CASSPVGVGPLHF. Full variable domain (outside the CDR3, taken from reference TRBV7-2 and TRBJ1-6): GAGVSQSPSNKVTEKGKDVELRCDPISGHTALYWYRQSLGQGLEFLIYFQGNSAPDKSGLPSDRFSAERTGGSVSTLTIQRTQQEDSAVYLCASSPVGVGPLHFGNGTRLTVT.

For the CDR3, the DNA is TGCGCCAGCAGCTTGGGACTAGCGGGGGGGCGGAGCACAGATACGCAGTATTTT. This encodes CASSLGLAGGRSTDTQYF. The rearrangement uses TRBV5-1 and TRBJ2-3; 14 bases agree with TRBD2. The CDR3 contains 18 residues. Germline CDR1 SGHRS, CDR2 YFSETQ. The J segment lost 0 bases and the V segment lost 0 bases, leaving 3 bases of the junction unmatched.

CDR3 loop: CASSVGGGTGATNQPQHF. Here the CDR3 DNA reads TGTGCCAGCAGCGTTGGAGGGGGGACAGGGGCAACAAATCAGCCCCAGCATTTT. This chain connects TRBV5-8 to TRBJ1-5; 10 bases map to TRBD1. CDR3 length equals 18 residues. In germline, CDR1 is SGHTS, CDR2 YDEGEE. Unmatched junction bases numbered 14, after V lost 4 bases and J lost 4 bases.

The chain combines TRBV11-3 with TRBJ2-2; D perhaps matches TRBD2 (7 bases). CDR3 length equals 15 residues. CDR1 is SGHNT and CDR2 is YENEEA in the germline V gene. Trimming shortened V by 4 bases and J by 1 base, and 10 bases separated the two germline ends. The CDR3 loop is CASSWGGGNTGELFF. The CDR3 region has the DNA TGTGCCAGCAGCTGGGGAGGGGGGAACACCGGGGAGCTGTTTTTT.

The gene calls are TRBV19 and TRBJ2-7, with D possibly TRBD1 on 6 matching bases. V was clipped by 5 bases and J by 0 bases, with 8 bases between them. Germline-derived CDR1 and CDR2 are LNHDA and SQIVND (reference sequence). The CDR3 length is 13 residues. CDR3 amino acids: CASSRDNSYEQYF. In nucleotides, the CDR3 is TGTGCCAGTAGTCGGGACAACTCCTACGAGCAGTACTTC.

This chain joins TRBV7-8 and TRBJ2-1, with TRBD2 matching over 10 bases. The CDR3 loop spans 16 amino acids. Germline loops: CDR1 SGHVS, CDR2 FQNEAQ. The V gene end was trimmed by 4 bases and the J gene end by 4 bases; junction bases not matched to a gene: 7. This chain's CDR3 is CASSSLSGGLYNEQFF. The CDR3 coding sequence is TGTGCCAGCAGCTCGCTTAGCGGGGGGTTATACAATGAGCAGTTCTTC.

The V gene is TRBV9, the J gene TRBJ1-3; TRBD1 matches at 7 bases. The junction had 7 bases not matched to a gene; V was cut back by 0 bases and J by 4 bases. This CDR3 region has 16 residues. Germline assignment: CDR1 SGDLS and CDR2 YYNGEE. The CDR3 loop is CASSVDPGGTGNTIYF. DNA for the CDR3: TGTGCCAGCAGCGTAGATCCAGGGGGAACAGGAAACACCATATATTTT.

The chain couples TRBV5-1 to TRBJ2-1, with 8 nucleotides matching TRBD2. This CDR3 region has 16 residues. The trim removed 4 bases at V and 4 bases at J, leaving 10 bases unmatched. Germline-derived CDR1 and CDR2 are SGHRS and YFSETQ. The CDR3 nucleotides read TGCGCCAGCAGCCTTGGTTGGGGCGGGGGGTACAATGAGCAGTTCTTC. It yields the protein CASSLGWGGGYNEQFF.

The CDR3 here is CASSYSQGRAGANVLTF. CDR3 nucleotide sequence: TGTGCCAGCAGTTATTCACAAGGCAGGGCTGGGGCCAACGTCCTGACTTTC. V usage is TRBV7-2 and J usage is TRBJ2-6, with D possibly matching TRBD1 (5 bases). CDR1 is SGHTA and CDR2 is FQGNSA in the germline V gene. The CDR3 contains 17 residues. Trimming left V 6 bases short and J 2 bases short, with 17 bases between.

CDR3 nucleotides: TGTGCCAGCTCACCGACAGGGAAAGAGACCCAGTACTTC. Translated, it gives CASSPTGKETQYF. The chain is built from TRBV18 and TRBJ2-5; the match to TRBD1 covers 7 bases. Looked up from germline, CDR1 is KGHSH and CDR2 is LQKENI. Trimming took 3 bases from V and 3 from J; bases not matched to a gene: 1. The CDR3 totals 13 residues. Together with reference TRBV18 and TRBJ2-5, the CDR3 gives the full variable domain: NAGVMQNPRHLVRRRGQEARLRCSPMKGHSHVYWYRQLPEEGLKFMVYLQKENIIDESGMPKERFSAEFPKEGPSILRIQQVVRGDSAAYFCASSPTGKETQYFGPGTRLLVL.

The V and J genes are TRBV19 and TRBJ2-3; possible D gene TRBD1, 6 bases. This CDR3 region has 16 residues. V was trimmed by 5 bases and J by 0 bases, leaving 15 bases between them. Germline-derived CDR1 and CDR2 are LNHDA and SQIVND (reference sequence). CDR3 DNA sequence: TGTGCCAGTAGTCCCTACAGGGAAGGAAGCACAGATACGCAGTATTTT. Its protein product is CASSPYREGSTDTQYF.

The chain employs TRBV5-1 and TRBJ2-5, with 11 bases identical to TRBD2. V dropped 5 bases and J dropped 5; count of bases not matched to a gene: 11. Germline V gene data show CDR1 as SGHRS and CDR2 as YFSETQ. The CDR3 is made up of 16 amino acids. CDR3 loop: CASSLTSGGAGETQYF. In nucleotides, the CDR3 is TGCGCCAGCAGTCTCACTAGCGGGGGTGCGGGGGAGACCCAGTACTTC.

This clone was observed a handful of times. The rearrangement uses TRBV4-1 and TRBJ2-5; TRBD2 matches at 10 bases. CDR1 and CDR2 (germline): MGHRA, YSYEKL. The length of the CDR3 is 16 residues. J was trimmed by 2 bases and V by 6 bases; bases with no gene match: 9. DNA of the CDR3: TGCGCCAGCAGGCCAAGAAGCGGGGGGGAACAAGAGACCCAGTACTTC. This codes for CASRPRSGGEQETQYF.

CDR3 protein: CAWSLGSGNEQFF. CDR3 in DNA: TGTGCCTGGAGTCTAGGGTCGGGGAATGAGCAGTTCTTC. This chain connects TRBV30 to TRBJ2-1, with D possibly being TRBD2 (5 bases). V was shortened by 2 bases and J by 7 bases, with 12 bases between the two germline ends. The CDR3 sequence is 13 residues long. CDR1 is GTSNPN and CDR2 is SVGIG in the germline V gene (reference sequence). The whole variable domain, filled in from reference TRBV30 and TRBJ2-1, reads SQTIHQWPATLVQPVGSPLSLECTVEGTSNPNLYWYRQAAGRGLQLLFYSVGIGQISSEVPQNLSASRPQDRQFILSSKKLLLSDSGFYLCAWSLGSGNEQFFGPGTRLTVL.

The chain has TRBV5-5 and TRBJ1-4; maybe TRBD1 (6 bases). The CDR3 extends over 17 amino acids. Between the trimmed V and J ends, which lost 1 base and 5 bases, there was a span of 18 bases. CDR1 is SGHKS and CDR2 is YYEKEE in the germline V gene (reference sequence). The CDR3 reads CASSLNPLGQINEKLFF. The CDR3 DNA sequence: TGTGCCAGCAGCTTGAATCCGTTAGGACAGATAAATGAAAAACTGTTTTTT.

This clone turned up a few times. The chain is built from TRBV7-2 and TRBJ2-7, with 7 bases that match TRBD1. This CDR3 has 14 residues. V was pared by 4 bases and J by 1 base, with 4 bases of the junction left unmatched. Germline V gene data show CDR1 as SGHTA and CDR2 as FQGNSA. CDR3 sequence reads: CASSSTGASYEQYF. The CDR3 DNA sequence: TGTGCCAGCAGCTCTACAGGGGCATCCTACGAGCAGTACTTC.

This clone was seen a handful of times. The chain joins TRBV29-1 to TRBJ2-5; tentative D call: TRBD1 (5 bases). The CDR3 length is 13 residues. Trimming removed 7 bases at V and 2 bases at J, with 14 bases between. From germline, CDR1 is SQVTM and CDR2 ANQGSEA. The CDR3 loop is CSARSRVQETQYF. CDR3 bases: TGCAGCGCCCGATCCAGGGTTCAAGAGACCCAGTACTTC.

This clone was detected a few times. This sequence joins TRBV6-5 and TRBJ1-1; no definite D call. V gave up 0 bases and J gave up 6 bases, with 11 bases separating them. CDR3 size: 14 residues. Germline CDR1 reads MNHEY; CDR2 reads SVGAGI. DNA of the CDR3: TGTGCCAGCAGTTACTCGCAGGTGTTATCTGAAGCTTTCTTT. Protein sequence: CASSYSQVLSEAFF.

The CDR3 is CASSFAGDSYEQYF. CDR3 DNA: TGTGCCAGTAGTTTTGCAGGGGACTCCTACGAGCAGTACTTC. The V gene is TRBV19, the J gene TRBJ2-7; a weak D match, TRBD1 (6 bases). The ends were cut back, 5 bases at V and 0 bases at J, with 11 bases in the middle. The CDR3 is 14 residues long. Germline CDR1 reads LNHDA; CDR2 reads SQIVND (reference sequence).

The chain joins TRBV5-1 to TRBJ1-6; 7 bases align to TRBD1. The CDR3 length is 14 residues. The germline CDR1 and CDR2 sequences are SGHRS and YFSETQ. The J segment lost 7 bases and the V segment lost 4 bases, leaving 5 bases of the junction unmatched. CDR3 sequence: CASSGGQLNSPLHF. The CDR3 bases are TGCGCCAGCAGCGGGGGACAGCTCAATTCACCCCTCCACTTT.